The source of this TCR beta chain is a study of shared clonotypes between healthy human individuals (dated by TCRdb to about 2020). At the level of the whole study: The cohort comprised a couple of women and a few men aged 18 to 49 years. Per donor, three plates each were used for CD4 naive and CD4 memory, two for CD8 naive, and one for CD8 memory. To estimate repertoire size and how much clonotype sharing occurs between individuals, the study deeply sequenced the blood TCR repertoires of five healthy adults. To increase sequencing depth and limit assay-specific biases, different laboratories used diverse techniques to prepare libraries and sequence TCR repertoires. Between about 0.8 and 9 billion PBMCs per donor were obtained by leukapheresis. On the study overall, not on this receptor specifically: About 4.5% of naive CD4, 3.5% of naive CD8, approximately 2% of memory CD4, and about 0.4% of memory CD8 clonotypes were shared across several donors. Incomplete sequencing was indicated by rarefaction of sorted-subset datasets, despite the large sequencing depth. Because the study included a small number of donors, the genetic and exposure-history diversity represented was limited. Larger estimated clonotype richness was generally found for naive subsets than for memory subsets. Sampling was restricted to blood, and TCR repertoires in tissue are likely to differ from TCR repertoires in blood. Clonotypes shared by all four sorted-subset donors showed higher generation probabilities than non-shared clonotypes. Based on pairwise subsampling, the degree of clonotype sharing among donors was expected to be affected by sequencing depth.

Concerning this clone: This receptor's antigen is unknown. No quality values exist for individual bases; no much larger clone is one base distant.

Donors were healthy HIV-negative adults with no recently reported acute infections or vaccinations. Every donor was a Caucasian adult living in Nashville, Tennessee, USA. CD4+ T cells were enriched by magnetic negative selection; naive cells were then positively selected on CD45RA, and the negative fraction formed the memory subset. Blood was collected by leukapheresis, and PBMCs were isolated by Ficoll-Histopaque density gradient centrifugation and then cryopreserved in liquid nitrogen vapor phase. Analytical flow cytometry was used to check the purity and quantity of each magnetically sorted T cell population. Each sorted fraction had its genomic DNA isolated and then quantified by UV absorbance on a Nanodrop 2000c. In the germline V gene, CDR1 corresponds to MNHNS and CDR2 to SASEGT. The CDR3 measures 15 amino acids from cysteine to phenylalanine. The entry retains the CDR3 DNA only, 45 bases that are in frame from base 1. V has 6 bases trimmed and J has 1 base trimmed; junction bases matching no gene number 4.

TCR CDR3 regions were amplified from genomic DNA by multiplex PCR using the deep immunoSEQ assay. Extracted genomic DNA from each cell subset was spread evenly across all wells of several immunoSEQ 96-well plates, with each plate serving as a replicate. Each replicate PCR for sorted subsets received roughly 0.2 ug genomic DNA, equal to about 29,000 T cell genomes. Purified libraries were measured with a Qubit 3.0 fluorometer, size-checked on a Bioanalyzer 2100, and measured again with the KAPA Library Quantification kit. Each immunoSEQ 96-well plate was sequenced on its own single-read 150-cycle Illumina NextSeq 550 flow cell. In the source study's methods: The immunoSEQ output contained only junctional sequences without quality scores, so filtering could not match that applied to full-length reads. Sequences were annotated with PyIR, a Python wrapper for IgBLAST v1.9, using IMGT germline references to assign V/J genes and CDR3. Reads were filtered out if the reads had weak V/J assignments (E-value above 1e-6), no CDR3, stop codons, out-of-frame junctions, or ambiguous translated residues. V3J clonotypes were defined as sequences sharing an identical inferred V gene, J gene, and CDR3 amino acid sequence. Percentage overlap between repertoires was computed as shared unique clonotypes divided by the size of the smaller repertoire. Repertoire richness was assessed with RTK rarefaction, the Chao1 estimator, and Recon v2.1 estimates of unobserved clonotypes. Generation probabilities for all TCRbeta clonotypes obtained by the gDNA method from a handful of donors were computed using OLGA. Imported from immuneACCESS, the table was reduced by TCRdb to in-frame sequences with V and J called. These copies leave out some clones; in studies compared against another copy, an unresolved V gene accounts for under half, and the cause of the remainder is not known. Clonal size and the V and J genes are those of that table, whereas D and trimming came from the DNA. The sample has some 240,000 clones on record, about 69% of them singletons. The ten most abundant clones make up 8.5% to 14% of the sample.

Input material: memory CD4+ T cells sorted from blood. The sample's cell subset or site label is to be understood as: CD45RA-negative fraction. The receptor was derived from a man between 25 and 39 years old in good health. The V and J genes are TRBV6-1 and TRBJ2-1, with 9 middle bases fitting TRBD2. The DNA sequence reads TGTGCCAGCAGAGCTAGCGGGAATTCCTACAATGAGCAGTTCTTC. This sequence encodes CASRASGNSYNEQFF.